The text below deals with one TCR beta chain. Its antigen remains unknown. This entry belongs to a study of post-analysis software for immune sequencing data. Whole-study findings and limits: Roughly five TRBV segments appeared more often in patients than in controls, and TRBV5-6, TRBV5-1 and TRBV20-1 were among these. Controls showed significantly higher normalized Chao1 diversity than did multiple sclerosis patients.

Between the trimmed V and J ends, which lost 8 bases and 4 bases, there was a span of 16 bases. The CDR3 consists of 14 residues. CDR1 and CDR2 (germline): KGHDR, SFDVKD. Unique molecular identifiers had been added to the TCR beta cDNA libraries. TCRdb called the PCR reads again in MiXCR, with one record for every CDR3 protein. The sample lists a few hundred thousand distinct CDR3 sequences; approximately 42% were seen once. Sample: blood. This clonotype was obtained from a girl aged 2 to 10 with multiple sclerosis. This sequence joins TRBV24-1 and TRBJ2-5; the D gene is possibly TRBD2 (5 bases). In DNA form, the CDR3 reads TGTGCCACCACCTTAAAAGGACGGGGAGAGACCCAGTACTTC. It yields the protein CATTLKGRGETQYF.